The 7 T cell receptor beta chains below come from one sample, sequenced in a study of neurological immune-mediated disorders. TCRdb passed the 5' RACE reads through MiXCR, listing each CDR3 protein once. In the table there are around 68,000 distinct CDR3 sequences, roughly 3.7% of which are singletons. The sequencing sample was made of PBMCs. The source of these receptors is a man in his fifties or sixties with multiple sclerosis.

This clonotype has ten or more counts. The chain couples TRBV20-1 to TRBJ1-5, with D hard to call. Trimming pared 0 bases from V and 0 bases from J, leaving 12 bases between. The V gene's germline CDR1 is DFQATT and CDR2 SNEGSKA (reference sequence). The CDR3 spans 16 residues. The CDR3 DNA is TGCAGTGCTAGAGACAGGAGTTGGTATAGCAATCAGCCCCAGCATTTT. Its protein is CSARDRSWYSNQPQHF.

This clonotype was detected ten times or more. The chain employs TRBV7-6 and TRBJ2-5; TRBD2 agrees at 8 bases. Germline values: CDR1 SGHVS, CDR2 FNYEAQ. This CDR3 contains 15 residues. The J segment lost 1 base and the V segment lost 5 bases, leaving 6 bases of the junction unmatched. CDR3: CASSHRLAGQETQYF. CDR3 DNA: TGTGCCAGCAGCCACCGCCTAGCGGGCCAAGAGACCCAGTACTTC.

This clonotype has at least ten counts. The V and J genes are TRBV6-2 or TRBV6-3 and TRBJ1-2, with unresolved D. Germline V lookup: CDR1 MNHEY, CDR2 SVGEGT. V was cut by 0 bases and J by 4 bases, with 12 bases left in between. The CDR3 covers 15 residues. This CDR3 is CASSYSGRRAYGYTF. The CDR3 DNA sequence: TGTGCCAGCAGTTACTCCGGACGGCGGGCCTATGGCTACACCTTC.

This clonotype has a count of ten or more. J is TRBJ2-6 and V is TRBV5-1, with D hard to call. V lost 4 bases to trimming and J lost 4 bases, with 15 bases between them. There are 16 residues in the CDR3. Germline CDR1 reads SGHRS; CDR2 reads YFSETQ. In nucleotides, the CDR3 is TGCGCCAGCAGCATTCAACAGTTCTACGGGGCCAACGTCCTGACTTTC. Protein: CASSIQQFYGANVLTF.

This clonotype was counted many times. The V call is TRBV12-3 or TRBV12-4, the J call TRBJ2-7; 7 nucleotides line up with TRBD1. The CDR3 spans 13 residues. The trim removed 6 bases at V and 4 bases at J, leaving 6 bases unmatched. This CDR3 reads CASSHRGGYEQYF. CDR3 DNA sequence: TGTGCCAGCAGCCACAGGGGCGGATACGAGCAGTACTTC.

This clonotype was observed a handful of times. No DNA is shown, since the ends of the CDR3 on it are uncertain; the CDR3 is the one TCRdb lists. The chain couples TRBV9 to TRBJ1-6; the listed D gene, TRBD1, was not tested against the DNA. The germline gives CDR1 SGDLS, CDR2 YYNGEE. The CDR3 sequence runs 16 residues, both termini included. The CDR3 sequence: CASSVAGGAGRSPLNF.

This clonotype was observed once. V usage is TRBV6-2 or TRBV6-3 and J usage is TRBJ1-1, with no clear D. The CDR3 has 13 amino acids. The V end lost 4 bases, the J end lost 6 bases, and 12 bases lay between the germline ends. Germline V lookup: CDR1 MNHEY, CDR2 SVGEGT. For the CDR3, the DNA is TGTGCCAGCAGTTTCGCTTGTGGGGCTGAAGCTTTCTTT. Amino acids: CASSFACGAEAFF.